Sequencing of this TCR beta chain was carried out in a study of monozygotic twins with inflammatory bowel disease. Using the 5' RACE reads, TCRdb records one entry per CDR3 protein without DNA. The repertoire table contains 210,000 or so distinct CDR3 sequences. The CDR3 sequence is 14 residues long. Germline CDR1 and CDR2: MNHEY and SMNVEV (reference sequence). Sequencing was done on a sample of blood. The chain has TRBV27 and TRBJ1-6. The receptor was isolated from a human donor with ulcerative colitis or Crohn's disease, or a healthy co-twin of an affected twin (not recorded which). CDR3 sequence reads: CASSFGNLNSPLHF.